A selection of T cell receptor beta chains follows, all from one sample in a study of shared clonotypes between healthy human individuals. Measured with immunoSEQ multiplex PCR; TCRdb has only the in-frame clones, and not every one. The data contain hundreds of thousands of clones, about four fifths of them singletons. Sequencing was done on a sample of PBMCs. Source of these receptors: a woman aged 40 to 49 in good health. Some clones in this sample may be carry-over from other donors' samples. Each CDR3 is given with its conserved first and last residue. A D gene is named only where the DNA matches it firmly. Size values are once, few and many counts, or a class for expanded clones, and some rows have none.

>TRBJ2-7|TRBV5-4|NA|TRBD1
CASSLGGQYYEQYF
TGTGCCAGCAGCTTGGGGGGACAGTACTACGAGCAGTACTTC
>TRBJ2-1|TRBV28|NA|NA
CASSLYSYNEQFF
TGTGCCAGCAGTTTATATTCCTACAATGAGCAGTTCTTC
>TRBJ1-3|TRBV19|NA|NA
CASSIQQAVSGNTIYF
TGTGCCAGTAGTATACAACAGGCGGTCTCTGGAAACACCATATATTTT
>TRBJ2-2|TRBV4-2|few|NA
CASSQEASSTGELFF
TGTGCCAGCAGCCAAGAAGCGTCGAGCACCGGGGAGCTGTTTTTT
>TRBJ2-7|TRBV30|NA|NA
CAGKKGGEQYF
TGTGCCGGTAAAAAGGGTGGCGAGCAGTACTTC
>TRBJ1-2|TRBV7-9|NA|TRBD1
CASSLPGTAYGYTF
TGTGCCAGCAGCCTACCCGGGACAGCCTATGGCTACACCTTC
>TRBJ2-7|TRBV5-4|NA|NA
CASSLVDLGHSEQYF
TGTGCCAGCAGCTTGGTCGACTTAGGCCACTCCGAGCAGTACTTC
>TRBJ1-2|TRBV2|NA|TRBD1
CASSEGRGHGYTF
TGTGCCAGCAGTGAAGGCAGGGGGCATGGCTACACCTTC
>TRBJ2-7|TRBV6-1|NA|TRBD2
CASSLGLEPYEQYF
TGTGCCAGCAGTTTGGGACTAGAACCCTACGAGCAGTACTTC
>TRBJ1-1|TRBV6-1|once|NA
CASSQRNMNTEAFF
TGTGCCAGCAGCCAGCGGAACATGAACACTGAAGCTTTCTTT
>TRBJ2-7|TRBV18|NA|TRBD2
CASSPGLAGAKPF
TGTGCCAGCTCACCGGGACTAGCGGGAGCAAAGCCCTTC
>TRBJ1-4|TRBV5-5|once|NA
CASSLAGDTAEKLFF
TGTGCCAGCAGCTTGGCTGGGGACACTGCCGAAAAACTGTTTTTT
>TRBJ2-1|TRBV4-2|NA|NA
CASSQDQAARAHEQFF
TGTGCCAGCAGCCAAGATCAAGCCGCCAGGGCCCATGAGCAGTTCTTC
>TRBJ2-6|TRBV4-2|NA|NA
CASSQDESSGANVLTF
TGTGCCAGCAGCCAAGATGAAAGCTCTGGGGCCAACGTCCTGACTTTC
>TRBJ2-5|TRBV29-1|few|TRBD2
CSVSGGEGETQYF
TGCAGCGTCAGCGGGGGCGAAGGGGAGACCCAGTACTTC
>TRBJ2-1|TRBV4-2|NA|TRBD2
CASSQDERLARESYNEQFF
TGTGCCAGCAGCCAAGATGAAAGACTAGCGAGGGAATCCTACAATGAGCAGTTCTTC
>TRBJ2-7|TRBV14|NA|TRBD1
CASSRDRGLRGQYF
TGTGCCAGCAGCCGGGACAGGGGGCTTCGGGGGCAGTACTTC
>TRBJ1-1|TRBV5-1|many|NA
CASSPVGTRRPLGIRGPEAFF
TGCGCCAGCAGCCCGGTCGGGACTCGACGACCCTTAGGGATCAGAGGCCCCGAAGCTTTCTTT
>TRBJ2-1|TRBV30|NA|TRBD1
CAWSSGTGLNNEQFF
TGTGCCTGGAGCTCCGGGACAGGGCTGAACAATGAGCAGTTCTTC
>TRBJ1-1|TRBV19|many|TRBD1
CASRVSYRQGRPAFF
TGTGCCAGTAGGGTCTCCTACCGACAGGGGAGGCCAGCTTTCTTT
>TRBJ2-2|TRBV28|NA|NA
CASSFGGNGELFF
TGTGCCAGCAGTTTTGGGGGGAACGGGGAGCTGTTTTTT
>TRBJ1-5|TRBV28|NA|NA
CASSLNRMTRDNQPQHF
TGTGCCAGCAGTTTAAACCGAATGACACGGGACAATCAGCCCCAGCATTTT
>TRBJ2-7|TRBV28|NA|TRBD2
CASSTLGTSGRYEQYF
TGTGCCAGCAGTACCCTAGGGACTAGCGGGAGGTACGAGCAGTACTTC
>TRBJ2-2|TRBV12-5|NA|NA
CASGLRNGRVNTGELFF
TGTGCTAGTGGTTTGAGAAATGGACGGGTAAACACCGGGGAGCTGTTTTTT
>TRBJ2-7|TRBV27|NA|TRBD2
CASGSGLAGVGSYEQYF
TGTGCCAGCGGCTCGGGACTAGCGGGAGTGGGGTCCTACGAGCAGTACTTC
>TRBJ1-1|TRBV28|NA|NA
CASTSSGRSHTEAFF
TGTGCCAGCACCTCAAGCGGTCGATCCCACACTGAAGCTTTCTTT
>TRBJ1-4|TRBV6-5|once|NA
CASTQSPGEKLFF
TGTGCCAGCACCCAGAGCCCAGGTGAAAAACTGTTTTTT
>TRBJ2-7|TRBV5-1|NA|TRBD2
CASSGLAESSYEQYF
TGCGCCAGCAGCGGACTAGCGGAGTCCTCTTACGAGCAGTACTTC
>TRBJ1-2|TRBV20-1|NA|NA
CSAGGYTF
TGCAGTGCTGGCGGCTACACCTTC
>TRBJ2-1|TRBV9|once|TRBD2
CASSTRLAGGKDEQFF
TGTGCCAGCAGCACCCGACTAGCGGGAGGGAAGGATGAGCAGTTCTTC
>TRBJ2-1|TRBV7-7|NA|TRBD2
CASSLTLAGGEQFF
TGTGCTAGCAGCTTAACCCTAGCGGGAGGGGAGCAGTTCTTC
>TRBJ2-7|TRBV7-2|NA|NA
CASSTGLGGAYEQYF
TGTGCCAGCAGCACAGGGTTAGGGGGAGCCTACGAGCAGTACTTC
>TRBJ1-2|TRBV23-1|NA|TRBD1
CASSQSYPRTGLNYGYTF
TGCGCCAGCAGTCAATCGTATCCCCGGACAGGACTTAACTATGGCTACACCTTC
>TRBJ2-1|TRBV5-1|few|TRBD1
CASSPDRGWTEQFF
TGCGCCAGCAGCCCGGACAGGGGATGGACTGAGCAGTTCTTC
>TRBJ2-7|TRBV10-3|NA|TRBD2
CAISGTSGNYEQYF
TGTGCCATCAGTGGGACTAGCGGCAACTACGAGCAGTACTTC
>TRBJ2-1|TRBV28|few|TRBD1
CASTTGETAYNEQFF
TGTGCCAGCACAACAGGGGAGACAGCTTACAATGAGCAGTTCTTC
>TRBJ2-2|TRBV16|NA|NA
CASSQELRAGELFF
TGTGCCAGCAGCCAAGAATTGAGGGCCGGGGAGCTGTTTTTT
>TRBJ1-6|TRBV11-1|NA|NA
CASSFSGTRNSPLHF
TGTGCCAGCAGCTTTTCGGGCACCCGAAATTCACCCCTCCACTTT